These 12 T cell receptor beta chains were sequenced from one sample in a study of T cell responses to AZD1222 COVID-19 vaccine. Method: immunoSEQ multiplex PCR; TCRdb's copy keeps in-frame clones and lacks some. This table holds around 99,000 clones, approximately 88% found once. The sequenced sample was peripheral blood, obtained on day 0 of MenACWY control vaccination. All receptors come from an adult in good health.

The chain joins TRBV7-3 to TRBJ1-4, with D possibly TRBD1 on 6 matching bases. Germline CDR1 SGHTA, CDR2 FQGTGA. V lost 2 bases and J lost 7, with 14 bases in between. The CDR3 has 15 amino acids. The CDR3 sequence is CASSLVRTGTEKLFF. The CDR3 DNA follows: TGTGCCAGCAGCTTAGTGCGCACAGGGACTGAAAAACTGTTTTTT.

V is TRBV28 and J is TRBJ2-6; possible D gene TRBD1, 5 bases. V was cut by 7 bases and J by 1 base, with 32 bases left in between. This CDR3 is built from 22 residues. Germline CDR1 and CDR2: MDHEN and SYDVKM. CDR3 sequence: CASTPQGMELRAKQSGANVLTF. The CDR3 region has the DNA TGTGCCAGCACCCCGCAGGGTATGGAGTTGCGAGCAAAACAATCTGGGGCCAACGTCCTGACTTTC.

The chain has TRBV20-1 and TRBJ1-6, with TRBD1 as a possible D gene (6 bases). This CDR3 region has 19 residues. V shed 3 bases and J shed 1 base, with 22 bases lying between them. Germline CDR1 reads DFQATT; CDR2 reads SNEGSKA (reference sequence). This CDR3 reads CSASAGAQITASYNSPLHF. The CDR3 bases are TGCAGTGCTAGTGCGGGGGCCCAAATTACGGCTTCCTATAATTCACCCCTCCACTTT.

This chain links TRBV7-2 with TRBJ2-5; 7 bases are shared with TRBD1. The J segment lost 4 bases and the V segment lost 5 bases, leaving 4 bases of the junction unmatched. CDR1 and CDR2 (germline): SGHTA, FQGNSA. The CDR3 extends over 13 amino acids. CDR3 loop: CASSRQGRETQYF. The CDR3 coding sequence is TGTGCCAGCAGCCGACAGGGCAGAGAGACCCAGTACTTC.

This sequence joins TRBV5-6 and TRBJ2-1, with 11 bases matching TRBD2. The CDR3 length is 16 residues. V trimming: 4 bases; J trimming: 6 bases; junction bases outside the gene matches: 9. Germline V gene sequence: CDR1 SGHDT, CDR2 YYEEEE. The DNA of the CDR3 is TGTGCCAGCAGCCCGATACCGACTAGCGGGACCAATGAGCAGTTCTTC. Translating gives CASSPIPTSGTNEQFF.

V is TRBV28 and J is TRBJ2-5; D is perhaps TRBD2 (6 bases). V was cut by 8 bases and J by 7 bases, with 23 bases left in between. This CDR3 region has 15 residues. From germline, CDR1 is MDHEN and CDR2 SYDVKM. CDR3 sequence: CASERASDPLGTQYF. The CDR3 bases are TGTGCCAGCGAACGGGCTAGCGACCCCTTGGGGACCCAGTACTTC.

The chain is built from TRBV18 and TRBJ1-1; D uncertain. The germline gives CDR1 KGHSH, CDR2 LQKENI. This CDR3 is built from 12 residues. Trimming left V 5 bases short and J 2 bases short, with 6 bases between. This CDR3 is CASSNPNTEAFF. CDR3 coding DNA: TGTGCCAGCTCAAACCCCAACACTGAAGCTTTCTTT. The whole variable domain, remainder taken from reference TRBV18 and TRBJ1-1, is NAGVMQNPRHLVRRRGQEARLRCSPMKGHSHVYWYRQLPEEGLKFMVYLQKENIIDESGMPKERFSAEFPKEGPSILRIQQVVRGDSAAYFCASSNPNTEAFFGQGTRLTVV.

As concerns this clone: This same CDR3 is encoded by further DNA sequences in the sample. The chain is built from TRBV28 and TRBJ1-2; D is unclear. In germline, CDR1 is MDHEN, CDR2 SYDVKM. The CDR3 spans 13 residues. Between the trimmed V and J ends, which lost 2 bases and 2 bases, there was a span of 6 bases. Here the CDR3 reads CASSLLPNYGYTF. The CDR3 DNA reads as TGTGCCAGCAGTTTACTCCCCAACTATGGCTACACCTTC.

J is TRBJ1-6 and V is TRBV2; 7 bases fit TRBD1. Germline assignment: CDR1 SNHLY and CDR2 FYNNEI. The CDR3 extends over 17 amino acids. V was pared by 0 bases and J by 7 bases, with 9 bases of the junction left unmatched. The CDR3 sequence: CASSEASRTGVNSPLHF. CDR3 in DNA: TGTGCCAGCAGTGAAGCGTCACGAACAGGGGTCAATTCACCCCTCCACTTT.

This chain joins TRBV4-2 and TRBJ2-3, with D unclear. Per germline, CDR1 LGHNA and CDR2 YNFKEQ. V lost 0 bases, J lost 2 bases, and 12 bases lay in between. CDR3 length: 16 amino acids. In nucleotides, the CDR3 is TGTGCCAGCAGCCAAGAAGTGCGAGACCACACAGATACGCAGTATTTT. This translates into CASSQEVRDHTDTQYF.

V gene TRBV18 combines with J gene TRBJ2-1, with 15 positions matching TRBD2. The CDR3 is made up of 19 amino acids. V was pared by 4 bases and J by 0 bases, with 7 bases of the junction left unmatched. Germline V gene data show CDR1 as KGHSH and CDR2 as LQKENI. CDR3 region: CASSQPGLAGGASYNEQFF. The CDR3 nucleotides are TGTGCCAGCTCACAGCCGGGACTAGCGGGAGGCGCCTCCTACAATGAGCAGTTCTTC. The full variable domain, completed using reference TRBV18 and TRBJ2-1, is NAGVMQNPRHLVRRRGQEARLRCSPMKGHSHVYWYRQLPEEGLKFMVYLQKENIIDESGMPKERFSAEFPKEGPSILRIQQVVRGDSAAYFCASSQPGLAGGASYNEQFFGPGTRLTVL.

The rearrangement uses TRBV2 and TRBJ1-1; 7 bases are shared with TRBD1. Trimming cost V 6 bases and J 3 bases; bases outside gene matches: 7. This CDR3 is 14 amino acids long. Germline values: CDR1 SNHLY, CDR2 FYNNEI. As DNA, the CDR3 is TGTGCCAGCAGGCCTACACAGGGGTACACTGAAGCTTTCTTT. Translating it yields CASRPTQGYTEAFF.